These 24 T cell receptor beta chains were all obtained from the same sample, sequenced in a study of cytomegalovirus exposure and HLA in healthy donors (TCRdb year 2017). The library relied on the immunoSEQ multiplex PCR assay. The multiplex PCR relied on a mix of 60 forward primers for TCR Vbeta segments and 13 reverse primers for TCR Jbeta segments. TCRdb retrieved this table from immuneACCESS and kept in-frame rearrangements only. Not all clones are present; in checked studies, unresolved V genes account for under half, and no reason is known for the remainder. The sample table holds 150,000 to 200,000 clones, of which over 65% were seen once. The ten largest make up 1.8% of the sample. The sample was PBMCs. Every receptor here comes from a woman in her thirties in good health and CMV-seronegative.

The chain carries TRBV6-4 and TRBJ1-5; D is ambiguous. The CDR3 totals 13 residues. Germline V gives CDR1 MRHNA, CDR2 SNTAGT. V lost 3 bases, J lost 3 bases, and 6 bases lay in between. CDR3: CASSEQYNQPQHF. CDR3 bases: TGTGCCAGCAGTGAGCAGTACAATCAGCCCCAGCATTTT.

In DNA form, the CDR3 reads TGTGCCAGCAGACCACAGGGTACAACTAATGAAAAACTGTTTTTT. This encodes CASRPQGTTNEKLFF. The chain couples TRBV2 to TRBJ1-4; a possible D gene is TRBD1 (6 bases). The CDR3 totals 15 residues. Per the germline V gene, CDR1 is SNHLY and CDR2 is FYNNEI. Between the trimmed V and J ends, which lost 6 bases and 0 bases, there was a span of 11 bases.

CDR3 nucleotide sequence: TGTGCCTGGAAGTCCCCGGTCTCCTACGAGCAGTACTTC. It translates to CAWKSPVSYEQYF. The chain joins TRBV30 to TRBJ2-5; no reliable D call. The end of the DNA is better explained by TRBJ2-7, so the J call may be wrong. Germline CDR1 is GTSNPN and CDR2 is SVGIG (reference sequence). The length of the CDR3 is 13 residues.

J is TRBJ2-3 and V is TRBV5-1; 9 positions agree with TRBD2. From germline, CDR1 is SGHRS and CDR2 YFSETQ. The ends lost 4 bases at V and 0 bases at J; junction bases unmatched: 9. CDR3 size: 17 residues. The CDR3 DNA sequence: TGCGCCAGCAGCCCAACCCTAGCGGGGACTAGCACAGATACGCAGTATTTT. Translating it yields CASSPTLAGTSTDTQYF.

This sequence joins TRBV5-1 and TRBJ1-6; tentative D call: TRBD1 (5 bases). Trimming pared 4 bases from V and 0 bases from J, leaving 14 bases between. The CDR3 has 17 residues. CDR1 and CDR2 (germline): SGHRS, YFSETQ. The CDR3 loop reads CASSVRRQRSYNSPLHF. For the CDR3, the DNA is TGCGCCAGCAGCGTAAGGAGACAGCGCTCCTATAATTCACCCCTCCACTTT.

V is TRBV5-1 and J is TRBJ1-5, with D possibly matching TRBD1 (5 bases). The ends were cut back, 5 bases at V and 3 bases at J, with 18 bases in the middle. The CDR3 covers 16 residues. Germline CDR1 and CDR2: SGHRS and YFSETQ. The CDR3 reads CASRLRRANTNQPQHF. DNA for the CDR3: TGCGCCAGCAGATTACGCAGGGCGAATACCAATCAGCCCCAGCATTTT.

V and J are TRBV27 and TRBJ2-1; D remains unclear. V was cut by 2 bases and J by 2 bases, with 10 bases left in between. The CDR3 is 15 amino acids. Germline loops: CDR1 MNHEY, CDR2 SMNVEV (reference sequence). CDR3 amino acids: CASSLVQAAYNEQFF. As DNA, the CDR3 is TGTGCCAGCAGTTTAGTTCAGGCAGCCTACAATGAGCAGTTCTTC.

The chain couples TRBV7-3 to TRBJ1-2; 8 nucleotides align to TRBD1. In germline, CDR1 is SGHTA, CDR2 FQGTGA. Trimming at V came to 2 bases and at J to 2 bases, leaving 7 bases not matched to a gene. The CDR3 contains 16 residues. The CDR3 coding sequence is TGTGCCAGCAGCTTATCAGGGGGCGATCCCAACTATGGCTACACCTTC. Its translation: CASSLSGGDPNYGYTF.

The rearrangement links TRBV19 to TRBJ1-5; the match to TRBD1 covers 10 bases. Trimming at V came to 7 bases and at J to 11 bases, leaving 14 bases not matched to a gene. The length of the CDR3 is 15 residues. The germline V gene has CDR1 LNHDA and CDR2 SQIVND (reference sequence). CDR3 amino acids: CASTVGTGAPGAQHF. The CDR3 region has the DNA TGTGCCAGTACCGTCGGGACAGGGGCCCCAGGGGCCCAGCATTTT. The full variable domain, in which reference TRBV19 and TRBJ1-5 provide the parts outside the CDR3, is DGGITQSPKYLFRKEGQNVTLSCEQNLNHDAMYWYRQDPGQGLRLIYYSQIVNDFQKGDIAEGYSVSREKKESFPLTVTSAQKNPTAFYLCASTVGTGAPGAQHFGDGTRLSIL.

This chain joins TRBV2 and TRBJ1-4; D unclear. The CDR3 loop spans 13 amino acids. The germline gives CDR1 SNHLY, CDR2 FYNNEI. The V and J ends lost 11 bases and 7 bases respectively, with 17 bases between them. CDR3 DNA: TGTGCCCAAGCGGGCAACCGTCGTGAAAAACTGTTTTTT. Protein product: CAQAGNRREKLFF.

The genes are TRBV7-9 and TRBJ2-6; 11 bases are shared with TRBD1. J was trimmed by 2 bases and V by 5 bases; bases with no gene match: 5. The CDR3 is 17 amino acids. The germline CDR1 and CDR2 sequences are SEHNR and FQNEAQ (reference sequence). Here the CDR3 reads CASSPGQGATGANVLTF. The CDR3, as DNA: TGTGCCAGCAGCCCAGGACAGGGGGCGACTGGGGCCAACGTCCTGACTTTC.

This rearrangement joins TRBV18 to TRBJ1-2, with 8 bases aligning to TRBD1. V lost 6 bases, J lost 4 bases, and 16 bases stayed unmatched. CDR3 length: 17 amino acids. From germline, CDR1 is KGHSH and CDR2 LQKENI. CDR3 sequence: CASSPSYPTGEGYGYTF. For the CDR3, the DNA is TGTGCCAGCTCTCCCTCCTATCCGACAGGGGAGGGCTATGGCTACACCTTC.

The chain has TRBV25-1 and TRBJ2-4; the match to TRBD1 covers 11 bases. This CDR3 has 17 residues. With 4 bases clipped from V and 4 bases from J, the junction kept 9 bases outside the gene matches. The germline gives CDR1 MGHDK, CDR2 SYGVNS. The CDR3: CASSASGTGGSKNIQYF. In nucleotides, the CDR3 is TGTGCCAGCAGTGCATCCGGGACAGGGGGGAGTAAAAACATTCAGTACTTC. The full variable domain, with the rest looked up from reference TRBV25-1 and TRBJ2-4, is EADIYQTPRYLVIGTGKKITLECSQTMGHDKMYWYQQDPGMELHLIHYSYGVNSTEKGDLSSESTVSRIRTEHFPLTLESARPSHTSQYLCASSASGTGGSKNIQYFGAGTRLSVL.

Only a few counts were recorded for this clone. V and J are TRBV6-6 and TRBJ1-1; TRBD1 aligns across 10 bases. The germline gives CDR1 MNHNY, CDR2 SVGAGI (reference sequence). This CDR3 is 15 amino acids long. The trim removed 6 bases at V and 4 bases at J, leaving 8 bases unmatched. The CDR3 DNA sequence: TGTGCCAGCAGGCCCCCGGACAGGGGGGTCACTGAAGCTTTCTTT. Translated: CASRPPDRGVTEAFF.

The genes are TRBV19 and TRBJ2-2; 7 bases map to TRBD2. CDR1 is LNHDA and CDR2 is SQIVND in the germline V gene (reference sequence). The length of the CDR3 is 14 residues. The junction had 4 bases not matched to a gene; V was cut back by 6 bases and J by 3 bases. This CDR3 is CASRDGRDTGELFF. As DNA, the CDR3 is TGTGCCAGTAGAGATGGGAGGGACACCGGGGAGCTGTTTTTT.

The rearrangement links TRBV11-2 to TRBJ2-5; 7 nucleotides match TRBD2. Germline CDR1 reads SGHAT; CDR2 reads FQNNGV. This CDR3 spans 15 amino acids. The ends lost 3 bases at V and 2 bases at J; junction bases unmatched: 6. Here the CDR3 DNA reads TGTGCCAGCAGCTTTGGGGGGGGACTACAAGAGACCCAGTACTTC. Protein: CASSFGGGLQETQYF. Filled out from reference TRBV11-2 and TRBJ2-5, the complete variable domain reads EAGVAQSPRYKIIEKRQSVAFWCNPISGHATLYWYQQILGQGPKLLIQFQNNGVVDDSQLPKDRFSAERLKGVDSTLKIQPAKLEDSAVYLCASSFGGGLQETQYFGPGTRLLVL.

CDR3 coding DNA: TGTGCCAGCAGCTTGGTAGGGCAGGGGGCATTGTCCCAGTACTTC. It specifies CASSLVGQGALSQYF. The gene calls are TRBV5-4 and TRBJ2-5; 8 bases map to TRBD1. With V trimmed by 0 bases and J by 9 bases, 10 bases remained unmatched. Per germline, CDR1 SGHNT and CDR2 YYREEE (reference sequence). This CDR3 has 15 amino acids.

The chain carries TRBV10-1 and TRBJ2-5; TRBD2 aligns across 12 bases. This CDR3 has 15 amino acids. The V and J ends lost 5 bases and 1 base, in that order; junction bases with no gene match: 2. From germline, CDR1 is WNHNN and CDR2 SYGVQD (reference sequence). DNA of the CDR3: TGCGCCAGCAGTCCTAGCGGGGGGGTCCAAGAGACCCAGTACTTC. Its protein product is CASSPSGGVQETQYF.

This chain uses TRBV20-1 with TRBJ1-2, with D hard to call. Between the trimmed V and J ends, which lost 1 base and 12 bases, there was a span of 12 bases. This CDR3 region has 11 residues. Germline lookup yields CDR1 DFQATT and CDR2 SNEGSKA (reference sequence). This chain's CDR3 is CSARASQRNTF. CDR3 bases: TGCAGTGCTAGAGCTTCCCAGCGAAACACCTTC.

The V and J genes are TRBV7-2 and TRBJ2-1; 10 nucleotides align to TRBD2. CDR1 and CDR2 (germline): SGHTA, FQGNSA. CDR3 length equals 16 residues. V was clipped by 5 bases and J by 7 bases; unmatched bases: 11. Here the CDR3 reads CASSLRTSGGGNEQFF. The CDR3 DNA reads TGTGCCAGCAGCCTGCGGACTAGCGGAGGGGGGAATGAGCAGTTCTTC.

The chain uses TRBV7-9 and TRBJ1-3; perhaps TRBD1 as D (5 bases). The CDR3 totals 16 residues. The V end lost 5 bases, the J end lost 7 bases, and 21 bases lay between the germline ends. Germline CDR1 and CDR2: SEHNR and FQNEAQ (reference sequence). CDR3 sequence reads: CASSLVTGAEGNTIYF. CDR3 nucleotide sequence: TGTGCCAGCAGCCTGGTCACAGGCGCTGAAGGGAACACCATATATTTT.

The rearrangement joins TRBV28 to TRBJ2-1; TRBD1 matches at 10 bases. CDR3 length: 17 residues. CDR1 is MDHEN, CDR2 SYDVKM, per germline. The trim removed 5 bases at V and 4 bases at J, leaving 11 bases unmatched. The CDR3 nucleotides are TGTGCCAGCAGTCTCCCAGCGACAGGGGGCGGGTACAATGAGCAGTTCTTC. This gives the protein CASSLPATGGGYNEQFF.

The chain combines TRBV6-6 with TRBJ2-5; D may be TRBD1 (5 bases). CDR1 and CDR2 (germline): MNHNY, SVGAGI (reference sequence). The V and J ends lost 8 bases and 3 bases respectively, with 10 bases between them. The CDR3 covers 12 residues. The DNA for the CDR3 is TGTGCCAGCGGTAAGACAGAAGAGACCCAGTACTTC. This codes for CASGKTEETQYF.

The chain recombines TRBV6-6 with TRBJ2-5; 14 bases line up with TRBD2. Looked up from germline, CDR1 is MNHNY and CDR2 is SVGAGI (reference sequence). This CDR3 region has 16 residues. V shed 4 bases, J shed 5 bases, and the junction held 6 bases outside the gene matches. The CDR3 loop reads CASSFWTSGGRETQYF. Here the CDR3 DNA reads TGTGCCAGCAGTTTTTGGACTAGCGGGGGGCGTGAGACCCAGTACTTC.